This TCR beta chain was recovered during a study of blood T cell repertoires in COVID-19. Study at large: The samples span acute and convalescent COVID-19 from the United States, Italy and Spain.

Trimming took 5 bases from V and 3 from J; bases not matched to a gene: 4. This CDR3 is built from 14 residues. Germline V gene lookup returns CDR1 SGHNT and CDR2 YENEEA. The data were produced by immunoSEQ multiplex PCR, yet TCRdb's version contains in-frame clones alone and is incomplete. The sample gives about 280,000 clones, approximately 81% of which show up once; roughly 2.7% is in the top ten. Resolution of symptoms, clearance, or two negative PCRs was present in recovered Cohort 3 donors. This clonotype was obtained from a woman aged 45-59 years who had recovered from COVID-19. The material sequenced was PBMCs or T cells enriched from blood (not recorded which). The chain combines TRBV11-3 with TRBJ2-7, with TRBD1 identical over 10 bases. CDR3 protein: CASSRGQGIYEQYF. CDR3 bases: TGTGCCAGCAGCCGGGGACAGGGGATCTACGAGCAGTACTTC.